These 24 T cell receptor beta chains were all obtained from the same sample, sequenced in a study of blood T cell repertoires in COVID-19. The method was immunoSEQ multiplex PCR; TCRdb's version includes in-frame clones alone and lacks a portion of them. Of around 120,000 clones in the sample, 70% to 85% were seen once. What was sequenced was peripheral blood. The receptor set was obtained from a man aged 70-80 years with active or convalescent COVID-19.

V and J are TRBV4-1 and TRBJ1-2; TRBD1 matches 9 bases. With V trimmed by 6 bases and J by 3 bases, 8 bases remained unmatched. Germline-derived CDR1 and CDR2 are MGHRA and YSYEKL. This CDR3 region has 15 residues. The CDR3 loop is CASRLRRTGDYGYTF. For the CDR3, the DNA is TGCGCCAGCAGACTACGACGGACAGGGGACTATGGCTACACCTTC.

V gene TRBV5-5 combines with J gene TRBJ1-1; D might be TRBD1 (6 bases). The germline CDR1 and CDR2 sequences are SGHKS and YYEKEE (reference sequence). This CDR3 comprises 13 residues. V lost 4 bases, J lost 7 bases, and 14 bases lay in between. CDR3 bases: TGTGCCAGCAGCGTACAGGGATTCCGTGAAGCTTTCTTT. Protein: CASSVQGFREAFF.

The chain joins TRBV3-1 (or the pseudogene TRBV3-2) to TRBJ1-2; TRBD1 matches at 7 bases. Germline V gives CDR1 LGHDT, CDR2 YNNKEL (reference sequence). The length of the CDR3 is 17 residues. Germline trimming cut 5 bases from V and 3 bases from J; bases unmatched to any gene: 15. The DNA of the CDR3 is TGTGCCAGCAGCAACACAGGGGTTGCAATTCTAGACTATGGCTACACCTTC. Its protein is CASSNTGVAILDYGYTF.

J is TRBJ1-5 and V is TRBV19, with D possibly being TRBD1 (6 bases). With 3 bases removed from V and 8 bases from J, the gap between germline ends came to 14 bases. Germline CDR1 is LNHDA and CDR2 is SQIVND (reference sequence). CDR3 length equals 14 residues. The CDR3 protein is CASSIEKQGKPQHF. The CDR3 nucleotides read TGTGCCAGTAGTATTGAAAAACAGGGTAAGCCCCAGCATTTT.

This clone was picked up a small number of times. In the same sample, other DNA sequences code for this CDR3. The CDR3 DNA reads TGTGCCAGCTCACCCGGACTAGCGGGATCCGAGCAGTACTTC. It is translated as CASSPGLAGSEQYF. The chain is built from TRBV18 and TRBJ2-7; 12 bases line up with TRBD2. V shed 3 bases and J 6 bases; nucleotides not matched to a gene: 3. The CDR3 consists of 14 residues. CDR1 and CDR2 (germline): KGHSH, LQKENI.

This chain joins TRBV19 and TRBJ2-1, with 7 nucleotides matching TRBD2. V dropped 8 bases and J dropped 0; count of bases not matched to a gene: 4. The CDR3 has 14 amino acids. CDR1 and CDR2 from the germline V gene are LNHDA and SQIVND (reference sequence). The CDR3 DNA reads as TGTGCCAGTGAAGCGGGGCTCTCCTACAATGAGCAGTTCTTC. This translates into CASEAGLSYNEQFF.

This sequence joins TRBV20-1 and TRBJ1-2; D is possibly TRBD1 (5 bases). This CDR3 has 11 amino acids. CDR1 is DFQATT, CDR2 SNEGSKA, per germline (reference sequence). The V and J ends lost 4 bases and 8 bases respectively, with 11 bases between them. The CDR3: CSAIGAQGYTF. The DNA for the CDR3 is TGCAGTGCTATTGGGGCGCAAGGCTACACCTTC.

This clone has only a few counts. V and J are TRBV5-4 and TRBJ1-1, with 7 positions matching TRBD1. The CDR3 extends over 17 amino acids. After removal of 1 base from V and 7 bases from J, the junction contained 16 bases not matched to a gene. Germline V gives CDR1 SGHNT, CDR2 YYREEE (reference sequence). The DNA of the CDR3 is TGTGCCAGCAGCTTGCCGGGACGGAGGTTAGGGGGCGATGAAGCTTTCTTT. Residues: CASSLPGRRLGGDEAFF.

The chain couples TRBV7-9 to TRBJ1-6; perhaps TRBD1 as D (6 bases). Trimming stripped 5 bases from V and 7 bases from J, with 18 bases between. The CDR3 spans 16 residues. Germline lookup yields CDR1 SEHNR and CDR2 FQNEAQ (reference sequence). CDR3 sequence (DNA): TGTGCCAGCAGCCCCCGGGGTGGGGGGGCGAATTCACCCCTCCACTTT. Its translation is CASSPRGGGANSPLHF.

The J gene is TRBJ1-2, the V gene TRBV6-5, with a weak D call TRBD1 (6 bases). CDR1 MNHEY and CDR2 SVGAGI come from the germline V gene. This CDR3 contains 14 residues. The V and J ends lost 5 bases and 4 bases respectively, with 14 bases between them. CDR3 in DNA: TGTGCCAGCAGTCGCAAGGGAGGGGGCTATGGCTACACCTTC. Translation: CASSRKGGGYGYTF.

V usage is TRBV30 and J usage is TRBJ1-2; a possible D gene is TRBD1 (6 bases). The CDR3 length is 13 residues. The V and J ends lost 2 bases and 2 bases respectively, with 9 bases between them. The germline V gene has CDR1 GTSNPN and CDR2 SVGIG (reference sequence). In DNA, the CDR3 is TGTGCCTGGAGTAGGACAGCAAACTATGGCTACACCTTC. This gives the protein CAWSRTANYGYTF.

As regards this clone: The same CDR3 is also encoded by other DNA sequences in this sample. The rearrangement links TRBV19 to TRBJ2-6; D is perhaps TRBD1 (6 bases). Germline CDR1 is LNHDA and CDR2 is SQIVND (reference sequence). This CDR3 is 15 amino acids long. Trimming pared 6 bases from V and 3 bases from J, leaving 12 bases between. CDR3 protein: CASRRQAFGANVLTF. The CDR3 nucleotides are TGTGCCAGTAGAAGACAGGCTTTTGGGGCCAACGTCCTGACTTTC.

The chain has TRBV12-3 or TRBV12-4 and TRBJ1-2, with 11 positions matching TRBD1. The trim removed 3 bases at V and 8 bases at J, leaving 2 bases unmatched. The CDR3 has 13 residues. CDR3 DNA: TGTGCCAGCAGTTTGGACAGGGGGCACGGCTACACCTTC. Protein product: CASSLDRGHGYTF.

This chain joins TRBV7-3 and TRBJ1-1, with D perhaps TRBD1 (6 bases). The V gene's germline CDR1 is SGHTA and CDR2 FQGTGA. V lost 5 bases and J 7 bases, leaving 17 bases between the germline ends. The CDR3 is made up of 14 amino acids. This CDR3 reads CASSPGGGLGEAFF. Written as DNA, the CDR3 is TGTGCCAGCAGCCCCGGCGGGGGGCTGGGTGAAGCTTTCTTT.

The chain uses TRBV28 and TRBJ1-5; possibly TRBD1 for D (5 bases). Trimming cost V 3 bases and J 7 bases, with 16 bases left between them. The germline CDR1 and CDR2 sequences are MDHEN and SYDVKM. The CDR3 has 15 amino acids. CDR3 coding DNA: TGTGCCAGCAGTTTCTACCGGGACTCACCCCAGCCCCAGCATTTT. The encoded protein is CASSFYRDSPQPQHF.

The rearrangement joins TRBV3-1 (or the pseudogene TRBV3-2) to TRBJ2-1, with 8 bases matching TRBD1. The CDR3 sequence is 15 residues long. The V gene's germline CDR1 is LGHDT and CDR2 YNNKEL (reference sequence). With V trimmed by 5 bases and J by 1 base, 4 bases remained unmatched. The CDR3 loop reads CASSIWTGSYNEQFF. CDR3 coding DNA: TGTGCCAGCAGCATCTGGACAGGGTCCTACAATGAGCAGTTCTTC.

This chain links TRBV6-6 with TRBJ2-7, with D perhaps matching TRBD2 (6 bases). V was trimmed by 8 bases and J by 4 bases, leaving 15 bases between them. This CDR3 is 13 amino acids long. From germline, CDR1 is MNHNY and CDR2 SVGAGI (reference sequence). As DNA, the CDR3 is TGTGCCAGCTTAGGGGCAGGGACTTACGAGCAGTACTTC. It encodes CASLGAGTYEQYF.

CDR3 region: CASSLLAASYNEQFF. CDR3 coding DNA: TGTGCCAGCAGCCTCCTAGCGGCATCCTACAATGAGCAGTTCTTC. The chain is built from TRBV11-3 and TRBJ2-1, with 7 bases matching TRBD2. The CDR3 spans 15 residues. J was trimmed by 1 base and V by 5 bases; bases with no gene match: 5. Germline CDR1 is SGHNT and CDR2 is YENEEA.

V is TRBV9 and J is TRBJ2-7, with 12 bases that match TRBD2. The V and J ends lost 4 bases and 0 bases, in that order; junction bases with no gene match: 5. Per the germline V gene, CDR1 is SGDLS and CDR2 is YYNGEE. This CDR3 spans 16 amino acids. CDR3 bases: TGTGCCAGCAGCCCAACGACTAGCGGGGGCTCCTACGAGCAGTACTTC. Amino acids: CASSPTTSGGSYEQYF. Full variable domain (remainder filled in from reference TRBV9 and TRBJ2-7): DSGVTQTPKHLITATGQRVTLRCSPRSGDLSVYWYQQSLDQGLQFLIQYYNGEERAKGNILERFSAQQFPDLHSELNLSSLELGDSALYFCASSPTTSGGSYEQYFGPGTRLTVT.

This sequence joins TRBV4-2 and TRBJ2-5, with 11 bases fitting TRBD2. This CDR3 spans 19 amino acids. The junction had 14 bases not matched to a gene; V was cut back by 5 bases and J by 0 bases. Germline CDR1 reads LGHNA; CDR2 reads YNFKEQ. The CDR3 loop is CASSLGLAGGPADQETQYF. The CDR3 region has the DNA TGTGCCAGCAGCTTAGGGCTAGCGGGAGGTCCGGCGGACCAAGAGACCCAGTACTTC.

The rearrangement uses TRBV3-1 (or the pseudogene TRBV3-2) and TRBJ1-2, with D possibly being TRBD1 (5 bases). Per germline, CDR1 LGHDT and CDR2 YNNKEL (reference sequence). This CDR3 has 13 residues. V lost 1 base and J lost 8, with 11 bases in between. This CDR3 reads CASSQGTGDGYTF. In nucleotides, the CDR3 is TGTGCCAGCAGCCAAGGAACAGGAGACGGCTACACCTTC.

The CDR3 here is CASSLAGTSGTDTQYF. The CDR3 coding sequence is TGTGCCAGCAGCCTTGCGGGGACTAGCGGCACAGATACGCAGTATTTT. The chain is built from TRBV4-2 and TRBJ2-3; 10 bases align to TRBD2. The germline V gene has CDR1 LGHNA and CDR2 YNFKEQ. J was trimmed by 1 base and V by 4 bases; bases with no gene match: 5. The CDR3 has 16 residues.

V is TRBV4-2 and J is TRBJ2-1, with TRBD2 identical over 8 bases. This CDR3 has 15 residues. Trimming at V came to 4 bases and at J to 7 bases, leaving 9 bases not matched to a gene. Germline-derived CDR1 and CDR2 are LGHNA and YNFKEQ. CDR3 in DNA: TGTGCCAGCAGCCTCCGGGAGGGTGATACAAATGAGCAGTTCTTC. Its translation: CASSLREGDTNEQFF.

The rearrangement joins TRBV7-9 to TRBJ2-3; D gene unclear. Trimming removed 1 base at V and 10 bases at J, with 9 bases between. CDR1 is SEHNR, CDR2 FQNEAQ, per germline (reference sequence). This CDR3 has 12 residues. CDR3 nucleotides: TGTGCCAGCAGCTTAGAACAGACCGCGCAGTATTTT. This translates into CASSLEQTAQYF.